Below, 17 T cell receptor beta chains from the same sample are listed, as sequenced in a study of blood T cells in healthy people across ages. Through a sample-barcoded 5' primer and a J-beta primer mix, a second PCR was run for roughly 6 to 12 cycles. TCRdb processed the 5' RACE reads anew with MiXCR; each CDR3 protein has one entry. The sample carries hundreds of thousands of distinct CDR3 sequences, under 45% recorded once. The sequenced sample was blood. Every receptor here comes from a man between 60 and 75 years old in good health.

This chain links TRBV13 with TRBJ2-3; 8 bases align to TRBD1. V lost 3 bases to trimming and J lost 0 bases; unmatched junction nucleotides: 8. The CDR3 extends over 17 amino acids. The V gene's germline CDR1 is PRHDT and CDR2 FYEKMQ (reference sequence). The CDR3 coding sequence is TGTGCCAGCAGCTTTTTTCGGACAGGGAGAAGCACAGATACGCAGTATTTT. Amino acid sequence: CASSFFRTGRSTDTQYF.

This clonotype was found a few times. The CDR3 reads CASSVARPETQYF. For the CDR3, the DNA is TGTGCCAGCAGTGTGGCGCGGCCAGAGACCCAGTACTTC. The chain links TRBV2 to TRBJ2-5, with D uncertain. Germline lookup yields CDR1 SNHLY and CDR2 FYNNEI. The ends were cut back, 4 bases at V and 4 bases at J, with 10 bases in the middle. The CDR3 totals 13 residues.

To note about this clonotype: A much larger clone sits a single nucleotide away, making a read error possible. The chain recombines TRBV25-1 with TRBJ2-1; a weak D match, TRBD1 (6 bases). The CDR3 length is 14 residues. In germline, CDR1 is MGHDK, CDR2 SYGVNS. Trimming stripped 6 bases from V and 5 bases from J, with 14 bases between. CDR3 bases: TGTGCCAGCAGAGACGGGACAACTAACAATGAGCAGTTCTTC. Amino acid sequence: CASRDGTTNNEQFF.

As for this clonotype: This may arise from a read error, as a much more abundant clone is one base away. The chain couples TRBV4-1 to TRBJ2-5; D unresolved. This CDR3 spans 13 amino acids. Germline V gene sequence: CDR1 MGHRA, CDR2 YSYEKL. V lost 2 bases, J lost 5 bases, and 9 bases lay in between. CDR3: CASSQISAETQYF. CDR3 DNA: TGCGCCAGCAGCCAAATCTCAGCGGAGACCCAGTACTTC.

Points on this clonotype: One end of the junction does not line up with germline, which may come from a read error. The genes are TRBV5-1 and TRBJ1-6; D is undetermined. This CDR3 has 15 residues. CDR1 and CDR2 from the germline V gene are SGHRS and YFSETQ. CDR3 sequence: CASSFTVGADSLLHF. The CDR3 DNA reads TGCGCCAGCAGCTTTACAGTGGGCGCGGATTCACTCCTCCACTTT.

This clonotype came up a few times. The chain couples TRBV28 to TRBJ2-3; 9 nucleotides match TRBD1. After removal of 4 bases from V and 3 bases from J, the junction contained 2 bases not matched to a gene. From germline, CDR1 is MDHEN and CDR2 SYDVKM. The length of the CDR3 is 14 residues. The CDR3 DNA sequence: TGTGCCAGCAGTTGGACAGGGGTTACAGATACGCAGTATTTT. Protein: CASSWTGVTDTQYF.

The rearrangement joins TRBV5-1 to TRBJ2-7; 8 nucleotides align to TRBD1. The CDR3 runs to 15 residues. The V gene end was trimmed by 4 bases and the J gene end by 0 bases; junction bases not matched to a gene: 6. Germline CDR1 reads SGHRS; CDR2 reads YFSETQ. The CDR3 loop reads CASSRYRGNSYEQYF. In DNA form, the CDR3 reads TGCGCCAGCAGCCGGTACAGGGGGAACTCCTACGAGCAGTACTTC.

The chain couples TRBV29-1 to TRBJ2-5; 7 nucleotides match TRBD2. CDR3 length: 11 residues. CDR1 and CDR2 from the germline V gene are SQVTM and ANQGSEA. After removal of 7 bases from V and 5 bases from J, the junction contained 4 bases not matched to a gene. The CDR3: CSGVGGETQYF. The CDR3 nucleotides read TGCAGCGGGGTCGGGGGGGAGACCCAGTACTTC.

The chain joins TRBV2 to TRBJ2-4; 7 bases line up with TRBD1. The closer fit of TRBJ2-7 to the DNA end suggests the J call may be wrong. Germline loops: CDR1 SNHLY, CDR2 FYNNEI. The CDR3 contains 15 residues. The CDR3 loop reads CASSEGVTGSYEQYF. CDR3 in DNA: TGTGCCAGCAGTGAGGGGGTGACAGGGTCCTACGAGCAGTACTTC.

The V gene is TRBV7-2, the J gene TRBJ1-5; 10 nucleotides agree with TRBD1. Germline CDR1 SGHTA, CDR2 FQGNSA. J was trimmed by 4 bases and V by 4 bases; bases with no gene match: 4. This CDR3 has 15 amino acids. The CDR3 loop is CASSSGTGENQPQHF. In nucleotides, the CDR3 is TGTGCCAGCAGCTCCGGGACAGGGGAGAATCAGCCCCAGCATTTT.

This clonotype appeared a few times. The V and J genes are TRBV20-1 and TRBJ2-5, with 10 bases that match TRBD2. This CDR3 region has 15 residues. CDR1 is DFQATT, CDR2 SNEGSKA, per germline (reference sequence). Trimming cost V 6 bases and J 2 bases; bases outside gene matches: 9. CDR3 DNA: TGCAGTGCCGACCCACTAGCGGGAAAACAAGAGACCCAGTACTTC. Translating it yields CSADPLAGKQETQYF.

This clonotype was detected a few times. This chain uses TRBV12-3 or TRBV12-4 with TRBJ1-5, with D hard to call. V lost 6 bases, J lost 4 bases, and 16 bases lay in between. The CDR3 has 15 residues. CDR3 in amino acids: CASRLRAGLNQPQHF. The DNA of the CDR3 is TGTGCCAGCAGACTTCGGGCAGGCTTAAATCAGCCCCAGCATTTT.

This clonotype has only a few counts. The rearrangement uses TRBV5-6 and TRBJ2-3, with a tentative D call TRBD2 (5 bases). Germline V gene lookup returns CDR1 SGHDT and CDR2 YYEEEE. This CDR3 is 15 amino acids long. Between the trimmed V and J ends, which lost 0 bases and 1 base, there was a span of 9 bases. CDR3 loop: CASSLDGKGTDTQYF. The CDR3 DNA reads as TGTGCCAGCAGCTTGGACGGGAAGGGCACAGATACGCAGTATTTT.

The rearrangement joins TRBV6-2 or TRBV6-3 to TRBJ2-4; 10 nucleotides match TRBD1. TRBJ2-7 matches the DNA end more closely, so the J call is doubtful. Germline CDR1 reads MNHEY; CDR2 reads SVGEGT. This CDR3 region has 15 residues. The CDR3 DNA is TGTGCCAGCAGTCGACCCGGGACAGGGGACTACGAGCAGTACTTC. Its protein product is CASSRPGTGDYEQYF.

The CDR3 bases are TGCAGTGCAGGAGGGGGGAGCTCCTACAATGAGCAGTACTTC. This codes for CSAGGGSSYNEQYF. The chain joins TRBV20-1 to TRBJ2-1, with D perhaps TRBD1 or TRBD2 (6 bases each). TRBJ2-7 matches the DNA end more closely, so the J call is doubtful. CDR1 and CDR2 (germline): DFQATT, SNEGSKA (reference sequence). The length of the CDR3 is 14 residues.

The V gene is TRBV4-1, the J gene TRBJ2-7; D is possibly TRBD2 (7 bases). This CDR3 has 17 residues. V was shortened by 4 bases and J by 1 base, with 20 bases between the two germline ends. Per germline, CDR1 MGHRA and CDR2 YSYEKL. In DNA, the CDR3 is TGCGCCAGCAGCCCCCCCGGGGGGCAGGATAATTCCTACGAGCAGTACTTC. Protein: CASSPPGGQDNSYEQYF.

In this sample, this clonotype turned up a few times. The chain links TRBV5-6 to TRBJ2-5, with TRBD1 matching 8 bases. The germline V gene encodes CDR1 SGHDT and CDR2 YYEEEE. The CDR3 length is 14 residues. V trimming: 3 bases; J trimming: 5 bases; junction bases outside the gene matches: 6. Here the CDR3 reads CASSSGQGWETQYF. The CDR3 DNA follows: TGTGCCAGCAGCTCCGGACAGGGATGGGAGACCCAGTACTTC. Supplemented by reference TRBV5-6 and TRBJ2-5, the full variable domain reads DAGVTQSPTHLIKTRGQQVTLRCSPKSGHDTVSWYQQALGQGPQFIFQYYEEEERQRGNFPDRFSGHQFPNYSSELNVNALLLGDSALYLCASSSGQGWETQYFGPGTRLLVL.